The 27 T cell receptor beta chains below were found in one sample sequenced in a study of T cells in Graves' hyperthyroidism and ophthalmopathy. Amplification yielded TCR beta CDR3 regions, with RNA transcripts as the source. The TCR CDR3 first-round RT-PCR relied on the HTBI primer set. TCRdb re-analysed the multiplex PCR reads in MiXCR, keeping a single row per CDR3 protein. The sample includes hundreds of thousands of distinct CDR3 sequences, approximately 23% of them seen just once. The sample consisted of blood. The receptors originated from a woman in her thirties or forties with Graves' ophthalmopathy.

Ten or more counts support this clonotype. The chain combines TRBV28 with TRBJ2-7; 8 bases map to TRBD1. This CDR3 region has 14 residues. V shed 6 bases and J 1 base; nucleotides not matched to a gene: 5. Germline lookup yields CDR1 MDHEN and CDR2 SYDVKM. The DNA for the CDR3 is TGTGCCAGCAGGCTTGGACAGGGATCCTACGAGCAGTACTTC. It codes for CASRLGQGSYEQYF.

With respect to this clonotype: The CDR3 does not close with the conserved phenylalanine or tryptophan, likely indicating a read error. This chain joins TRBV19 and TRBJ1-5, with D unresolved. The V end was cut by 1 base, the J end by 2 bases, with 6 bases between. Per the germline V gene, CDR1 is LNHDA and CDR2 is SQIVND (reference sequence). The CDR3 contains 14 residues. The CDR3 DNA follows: TGTGCCAGTAGTATAGGACATGGCAATCAGCCCCAGCATATT. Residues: CASSIGHGNQPQHI.

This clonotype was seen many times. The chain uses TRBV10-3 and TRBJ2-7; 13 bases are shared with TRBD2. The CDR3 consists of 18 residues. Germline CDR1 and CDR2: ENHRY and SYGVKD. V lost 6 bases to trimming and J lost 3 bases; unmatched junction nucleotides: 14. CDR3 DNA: TGTGCCATCAGCCCGGGACTAGCGGGACCCTTAAACCGCTACGAGCAGTACTTC. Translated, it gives CAISPGLAGPLNRYEQYF.

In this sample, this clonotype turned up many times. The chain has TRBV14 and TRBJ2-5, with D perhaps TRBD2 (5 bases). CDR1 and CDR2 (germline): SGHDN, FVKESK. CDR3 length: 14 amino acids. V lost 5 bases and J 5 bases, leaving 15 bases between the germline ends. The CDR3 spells CASSYTDFRETQYF. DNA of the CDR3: TGTGCCAGCAGCTATACGGACTTTCGGGAGACCCAGTACTTC.

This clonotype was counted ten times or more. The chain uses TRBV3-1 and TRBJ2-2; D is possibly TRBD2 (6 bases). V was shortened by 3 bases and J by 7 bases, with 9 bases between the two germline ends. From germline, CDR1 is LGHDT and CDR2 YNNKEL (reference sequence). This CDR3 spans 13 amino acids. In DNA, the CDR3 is TGTGCCAGCAGCCAGGAAGCGGGCGGGGAGCTGTTTTTT. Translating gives CASSQEAGGELFF.

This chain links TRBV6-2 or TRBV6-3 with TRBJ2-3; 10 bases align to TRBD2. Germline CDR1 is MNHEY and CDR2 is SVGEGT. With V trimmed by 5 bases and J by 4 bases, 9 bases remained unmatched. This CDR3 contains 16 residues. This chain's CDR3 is CASSNPSGRLPDTQYF. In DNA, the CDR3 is TGTGCCAGCAGTAACCCTAGCGGGAGATTGCCAGATACGCAGTATTTT.

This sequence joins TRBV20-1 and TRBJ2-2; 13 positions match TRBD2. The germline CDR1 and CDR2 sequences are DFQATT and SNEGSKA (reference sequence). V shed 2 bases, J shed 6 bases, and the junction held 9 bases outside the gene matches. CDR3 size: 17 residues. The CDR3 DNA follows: TGCAGTGCTAGATCGACTAGCGGGAGGATGTGGCCCGGGGAGCTGTTTTTT. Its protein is CSARSTSGRMWPGELFF.

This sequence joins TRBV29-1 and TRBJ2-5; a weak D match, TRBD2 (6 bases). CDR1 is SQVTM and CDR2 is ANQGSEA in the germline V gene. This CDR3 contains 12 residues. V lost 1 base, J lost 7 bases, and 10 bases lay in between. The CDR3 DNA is TGCAGCGTTGAAGCGGGGGAAGCGACCCAGTACTTC. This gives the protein CSVEAGEATQYF.

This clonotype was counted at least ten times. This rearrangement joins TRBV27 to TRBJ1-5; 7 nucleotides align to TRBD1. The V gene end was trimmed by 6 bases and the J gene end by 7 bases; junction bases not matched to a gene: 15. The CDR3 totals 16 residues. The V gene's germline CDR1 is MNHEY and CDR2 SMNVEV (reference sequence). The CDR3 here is CASRGGQNDIWQPQHF. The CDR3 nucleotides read TGTGCCAGCAGAGGGGGACAGAATGATATCTGGCAGCCCCAGCATTTT.

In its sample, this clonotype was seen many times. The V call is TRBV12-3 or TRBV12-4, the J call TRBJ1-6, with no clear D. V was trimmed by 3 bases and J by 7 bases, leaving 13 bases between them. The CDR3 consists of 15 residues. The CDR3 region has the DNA TGTGCCAGCAGTTTCGGCAGGAGTCGCAATTCACCCCTCCACTTT. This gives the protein CASSFGRSRNSPLHF.

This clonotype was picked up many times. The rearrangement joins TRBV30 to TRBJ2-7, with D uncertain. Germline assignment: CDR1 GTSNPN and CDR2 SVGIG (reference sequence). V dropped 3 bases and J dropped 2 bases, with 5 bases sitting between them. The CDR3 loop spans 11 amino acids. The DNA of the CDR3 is TGTGCCTGGAGGAGTCCCTACGAGCAGTACTTC. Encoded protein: CAWRSPYEQYF.

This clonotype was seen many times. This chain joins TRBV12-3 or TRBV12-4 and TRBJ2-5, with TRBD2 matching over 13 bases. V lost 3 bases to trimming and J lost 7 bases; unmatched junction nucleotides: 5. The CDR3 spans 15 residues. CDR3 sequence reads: CASSFGTSGVGTQYF. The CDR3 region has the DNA TGTGCCAGCAGTTTCGGGACTAGCGGGGTGGGGACCCAGTACTTC.

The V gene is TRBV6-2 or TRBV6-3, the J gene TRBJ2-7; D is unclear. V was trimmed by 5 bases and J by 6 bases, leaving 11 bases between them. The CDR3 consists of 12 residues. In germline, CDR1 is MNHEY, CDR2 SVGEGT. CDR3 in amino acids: CASSRVSLEQYF. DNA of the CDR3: TGTGCCAGCAGTAGGGTATCTCTCGAGCAGTACTTC.

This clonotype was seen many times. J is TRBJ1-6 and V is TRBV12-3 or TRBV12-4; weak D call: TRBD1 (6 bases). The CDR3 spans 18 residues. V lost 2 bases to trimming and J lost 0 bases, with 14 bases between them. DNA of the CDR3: TGTGCCAGCAGTTTAAAGACAGGTTCGAGCTCCTATAATTCACCCCTCCACTTT. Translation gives CASSLKTGSSSYNSPLHF.

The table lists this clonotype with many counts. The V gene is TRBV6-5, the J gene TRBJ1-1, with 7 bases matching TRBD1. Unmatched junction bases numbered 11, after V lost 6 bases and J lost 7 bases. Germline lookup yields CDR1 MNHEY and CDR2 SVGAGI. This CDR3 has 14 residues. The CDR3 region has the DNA TGTGCCAGCAGACCCAACAGGGGACGGGGTGAAGCTTTCTTT. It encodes CASRPNRGRGEAFF.

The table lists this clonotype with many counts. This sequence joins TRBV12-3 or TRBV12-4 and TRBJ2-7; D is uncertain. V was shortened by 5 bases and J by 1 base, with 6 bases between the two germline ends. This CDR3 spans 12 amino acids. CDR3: CASSPRSYEQYF. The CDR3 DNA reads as TGTGCCAGCAGTCCCCGATCCTACGAGCAGTACTTC.

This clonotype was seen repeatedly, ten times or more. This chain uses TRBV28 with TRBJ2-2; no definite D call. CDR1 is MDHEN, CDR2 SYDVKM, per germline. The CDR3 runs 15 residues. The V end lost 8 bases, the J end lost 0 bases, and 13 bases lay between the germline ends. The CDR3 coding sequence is TGTGCCAGCTTCCCGGCTAGGTCGAACACCGGGGAGCTGTTTTTT. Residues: CASFPARSNTGELFF.

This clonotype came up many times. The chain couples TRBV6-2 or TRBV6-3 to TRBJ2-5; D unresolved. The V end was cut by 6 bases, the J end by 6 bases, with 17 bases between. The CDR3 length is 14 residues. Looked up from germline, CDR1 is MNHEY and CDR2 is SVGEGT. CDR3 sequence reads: CASSTMASLQTQYF. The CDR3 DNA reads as TGTGCCAGCAGCACGATGGCGTCCCTACAGACCCAGTACTTC.

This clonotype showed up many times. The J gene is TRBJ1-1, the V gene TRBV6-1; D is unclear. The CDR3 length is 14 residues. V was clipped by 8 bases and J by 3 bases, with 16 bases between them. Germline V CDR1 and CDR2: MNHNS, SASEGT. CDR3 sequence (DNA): TGTGCCAGCGGAGTAGCGGGGAGGGACACTGAAGCTTTCTTT. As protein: CASGVAGRDTEAFF.

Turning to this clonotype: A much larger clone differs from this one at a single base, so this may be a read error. CDR3 region: CASSLGLADYYEQYF. CDR3 nucleotide sequence: TGCGCCAGCAGCTTGGGACTAGCGGATTACTACGAGCAGTACTTC. The V gene is TRBV5-1, the J gene TRBJ2-7; 9 nucleotides align to TRBD2. V gave up 0 bases and J gave up 3 bases; unmatched junction bases: 4. CDR1 and CDR2 (germline): SGHRS, YFSETQ. The CDR3 loop spans 15 amino acids.

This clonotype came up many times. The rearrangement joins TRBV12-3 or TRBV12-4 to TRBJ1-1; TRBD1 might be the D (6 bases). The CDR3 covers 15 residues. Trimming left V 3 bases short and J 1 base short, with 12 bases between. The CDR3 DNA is TGTGCCAGCAGTTTGAGGGAGGGGGGGAACACTGAAGCTTTCTTT. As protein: CASSLREGGNTEAFF.

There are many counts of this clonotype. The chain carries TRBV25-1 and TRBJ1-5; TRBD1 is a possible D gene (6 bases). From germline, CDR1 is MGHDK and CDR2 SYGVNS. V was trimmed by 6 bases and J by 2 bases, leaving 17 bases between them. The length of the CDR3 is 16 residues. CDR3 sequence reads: CASSPRGAIGNQPQHF. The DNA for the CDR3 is TGTGCCAGCAGCCCACGGGGGGCTATTGGCAATCAGCCCCAGCATTTT.

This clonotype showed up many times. In DNA form, the CDR3 reads TGTGCCAGCAGTTTAAAAGGTGCAGATACGCAGTATTTT. It encodes CASSLKGADTQYF. The chain carries TRBV12-3 or TRBV12-4 and TRBJ2-3, with unresolved D. This CDR3 is 13 amino acids long. V was pared by 2 bases and J by 4 bases, with 7 bases between.

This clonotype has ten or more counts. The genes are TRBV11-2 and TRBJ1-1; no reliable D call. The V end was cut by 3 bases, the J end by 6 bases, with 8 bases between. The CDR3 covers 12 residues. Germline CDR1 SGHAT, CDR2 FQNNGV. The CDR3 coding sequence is TGTGCCAGCAGCTTGACAAAAGCTGAAGCTTTCTTT. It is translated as CASSLTKAEAFF. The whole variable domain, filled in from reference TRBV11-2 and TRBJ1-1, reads EAGVAQSPRYKIIEKRQSVAFWCNPISGHATLYWYQQILGQGPKLLIQFQNNGVVDDSQLPKDRFSAERLKGVDSTLKIQPAKLEDSAVYLCASSLTKAEAFFGQGTRLTVV.

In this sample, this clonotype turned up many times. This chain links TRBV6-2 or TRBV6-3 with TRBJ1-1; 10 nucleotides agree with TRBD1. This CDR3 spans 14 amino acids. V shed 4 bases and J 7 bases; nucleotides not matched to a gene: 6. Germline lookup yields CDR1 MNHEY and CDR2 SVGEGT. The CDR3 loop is CASSSGQGWVEAFF. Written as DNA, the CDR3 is TGTGCCAGCAGTTCGGGACAGGGGTGGGTTGAAGCTTTCTTT.

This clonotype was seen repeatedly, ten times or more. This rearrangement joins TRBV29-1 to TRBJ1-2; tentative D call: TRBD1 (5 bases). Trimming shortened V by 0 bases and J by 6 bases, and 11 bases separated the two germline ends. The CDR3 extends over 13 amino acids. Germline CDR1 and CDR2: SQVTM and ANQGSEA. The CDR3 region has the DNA TGCAGCGTTGAAGATTCAGGGTCGGATGGCTACACCTTC. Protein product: CSVEDSGSDGYTF.

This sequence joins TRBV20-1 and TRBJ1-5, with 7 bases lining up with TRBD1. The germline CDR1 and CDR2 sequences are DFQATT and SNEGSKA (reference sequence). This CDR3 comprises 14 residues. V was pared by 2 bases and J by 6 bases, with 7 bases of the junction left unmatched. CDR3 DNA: TGCAGTGCTAGAAGTGGGACAGCTACTCAGCCCCAGCATTTT. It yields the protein CSARSGTATQPQHF.